This T cell receptor (beta chain) was recovered during a study of T cell responses to AZD1222 COVID-19 vaccine. About this clone itself: Its antigen is as yet unknown.

Repertoires were generated with immunoSEQ multiplex PCR, while TCRdb's copy carries only in-frame clones and drops some. The repertoire holds 95,000 to 100,000 clones, approximately 89% seen once, with roughly 10% in the top ten. Study findings and constraints: A mostly white British donor set with more females was recruited, and clonal diversity was possibly underestimated. After the peak T cell response, and only then, were repertoires sampled. Nearly half of the spike-specific TCRs reportedly recognize variant regions that carry no mutations.

The CDR3 consists of 14 residues. Per germline, CDR1 SNHLY and CDR2 FYNNEI. Trimming took 7 bases from V and 5 from J, leaving 17 bases between them. Some second doses came at about 4 weeks and others at about 12 weeks; these were pooled. The genes are TRBV2 and TRBJ2-5; D perhaps matches TRBD2 (6 bases). Sequenced material: peripheral blood, taken 28 days after the second AZD1222 dose. The TCR sequence derives from an adult who received the AZD1222 COVID-19 vaccine. Here the CDR3 reads CASNGDFSGETQYF. The CDR3 DNA is TGTGCCAGCAATGGGGACTTCTCCGGGGAGACCCAGTACTTC.